The 4 T cell receptor beta chains reported below all come from one sample, sequenced in a study of T cells in Graves' hyperthyroidism and ophthalmopathy. Template material for amplifying TCR beta CDR3 regions consisted of RNA transcripts. First-round RT-PCR with HTBI primers amplified the TCR CDR3 region. TCRdb processed the multiplex PCR reads anew with MiXCR; each CDR3 protein has one entry. The sample yields hundreds of thousands of distinct CDR3 sequences, approximately 15% seen once. The sample comprised blood. These receptors were obtained from a woman between 25 and 40 years old with Graves' hyperthyroidism.

This clonotype was seen more than once but under ten times. The chain has TRBV7-2 and TRBJ2-1; D is perhaps TRBD2 (5 bases). From germline, CDR1 is SGHTA and CDR2 FQGNSA. Trimming pared 5 bases from V and 2 bases from J, leaving 16 bases between. This CDR3 has 16 amino acids. The DNA for the CDR3 is TGTGCCAGCAGCCCAGAGGTAGCGACAACCTACAATGAGCAGTTCTTC. Its protein is CASSPEVATTYNEQFF.

This clonotype was seen at least ten times. The chain has TRBV7-2 and TRBJ2-7; D is uncertain. Trimming cost V 1 base and J 2 bases, with 6 bases left between them. Germline V lookup: CDR1 SGHTA, CDR2 FQGNSA. The CDR3 is made up of 13 amino acids. DNA of the CDR3: TGTGCCAGCAGCTTAGACCCTGCCTACGAGCAGTACTTC. Translating gives CASSLDPAYEQYF.

The table lists this clonotype with many counts. This sequence joins TRBV11-2 and TRBJ2-5, with a weak D call TRBD2 (5 bases). The V end lost 0 bases, the J end lost 4 bases, and 12 bases lay between the germline ends. CDR1 is SGHAT, CDR2 FQNNGV, per germline. The CDR3 has 15 amino acids. CDR3 nucleotide sequence: TGTGCCAGCAGCTTAGATTTCGGGGAAGGAGAGACCCAGTACTTC. Its protein product is CASSLDFGEGETQYF.

This clonotype was seen a handful of times. V gene TRBV7-2 combines with J gene TRBJ1-6; D is unresolved. Trimming took 7 bases from V and 0 from J, leaving 7 bases between them. Germline-derived CDR1 and CDR2 are SGHTA and FQGNSA. This CDR3 is 14 amino acids long. CDR3 sequence: CASTPSSYNSPLHF. In DNA form, the CDR3 reads TGTGCCAGCACGCCGAGCTCCTATAATTCACCCCTCCACTTT.